Below, 4 T cell receptor beta chains from the same sample are listed, as sequenced in a study of long-term antiretroviral therapy in people with HIV. Version v3.0 of the immunoSEQ assay ran at survey level. Using immunoSEQ multiplex PCR, the repertoire was profiled, and TCRdb retains in-frame clones only, with some absent. The data contain roughly 18,000 clones, roughly 79% of them seen just once; the ten biggest clones take up 6.5% to 7.5%. This sample comprised unsorted PBMCs, obtained 2.2 years after starting antiretroviral therapy. The receptor set was obtained from a middle-aged man with HIV.

The chain employs TRBV5-1 and TRBJ2-5; no firm D call. CDR1 is SGHRS and CDR2 is YFSETQ in the germline V gene. Trimming took off 1 base at V and 3 bases at J, with 13 bases between the two ends. The CDR3 length is 15 residues. In nucleotides, the CDR3 is TGCGCCAGCAGCTTGTGGGAAAAGACTGAAGAGACCCAGTACTTC. Encoded protein: CASSLWEKTEETQYF.

The genes are TRBV19 and TRBJ2-2; D unclear. Germline V gene lookup returns CDR1 LNHDA and CDR2 SQIVND (reference sequence). Trimming took off 1 base at V and 4 bases at J, with 7 bases between the two ends. The length of the CDR3 is 14 residues. The CDR3 DNA reads as TGTGCCAGTAGTATAGGAGGTCTCACCGGGGAGCTGTTTTTT. It codes for CASSIGGLTGELFF.

The rearrangement uses TRBV7-6 and TRBJ2-5; D gene ambiguous. Germline V gene sequence: CDR1 SGHVS, CDR2 FNYEAQ. CDR3 length equals 11 residues. V was pared by 5 bases and J by 7 bases, with 8 bases between. The CDR3 here is CASSPGGTQYF. DNA of the CDR3: TGTGCCAGCAGCCCCGGTGGGACCCAGTACTTC.

This clone was counted a single time. The genes are TRBV11-3 and TRBJ1-3, with TRBD1 matching 7 bases. V shed 5 bases, J shed 2 bases, and the junction held 0 bases outside the gene matches. The germline V gene encodes CDR1 SGHNT and CDR2 YENEEA. The CDR3 consists of 13 residues. CDR3: CASSTGAGNTIYF. The CDR3, as DNA: TGTGCCAGCAGCACAGGGGCTGGAAACACCATATATTTT. The whole variable domain, remainder taken from reference TRBV11-3 and TRBJ1-3, is EAGVVQSPRYKIIEKKQPVAFWCNPISGHNTLYWYLQNLGQGPELLIRYENEEAVDDSQLPKDRFSAERLKGVDSTLKIQPAELGDSAVYLCASSTGAGNTIYFGEGSWLTVV.